The 22 T cell receptor beta chains reported below all come from one sample, sequenced in a study of T cell changes during pregnancy in multiple sclerosis (dated by TCRdb to about 2019). The library was built by means of the immunoSEQ multiplex PCR assay. Not all clones reach the TCRdb copy of this immuneACCESS table, which keeps in-frame sequences only. Checked studies attribute under half of the gap to unresolved V genes and leave the rest unexplained. This sample comprises 88,000 or so clones, 92% of them detected only once. The ten largest clonotypes hold over 1.1% of the sample. The source was peripheral blood, collected before pregnancy. These receptors originate from a female donor with multiple sclerosis, enrolled in a pregnancy study.

V gene TRBV6-6 combines with J gene TRBJ2-1; D uncertain. V shed 7 bases and J shed 1 base, with 8 bases lying between them. The CDR3 covers 13 residues. Germline values: CDR1 MNHNY, CDR2 SVGAGI (reference sequence). The CDR3, as DNA: TGTGCCAGCAACTTTTTTTCCTACAATGAGCAGTTCTTC. Translation: CASNFFSYNEQFF.

The chain joins TRBV10-3 to TRBJ2-1; 9 nucleotides align to TRBD1. Per germline, CDR1 ENHRY and CDR2 SYGVKD. CDR3 length: 14 residues. V shed 4 bases, J shed 7 bases, and the junction held 5 bases outside the gene matches. CDR3 sequence (DNA): TGTGCCATCAGTGCGGGGACAGGGCGGAATGAGCAGTTCTTC. It codes for CAISAGTGRNEQFF.

This chain uses TRBV9 with TRBJ2-5; 9 bases fit TRBD1. J lost 3 bases, V lost 0 bases, and 9 bases had no gene match. Germline CDR1 reads SGDLS; CDR2 reads YYNGEE. This CDR3 has 17 amino acids. The CDR3 coding sequence is TGTGCCAGCAGCGTAGCAGGGGGCCGGACAGGGGAAGAGACCCAGTACTTC. Encoded protein: CASSVAGGRTGEETQYF. Full variable domain (missing parts from reference TRBV9 and TRBJ2-5): DSGVTQTPKHLITATGQRVTLRCSPRSGDLSVYWYQQSLDQGLQFLIQYYNGEERAKGNILERFSAQQFPDLHSELNLSSLELGDSALYFCASSVAGGRTGEETQYFGPGTRLLVL.

The J gene is TRBJ2-5, the V gene TRBV15; 7 bases are shared with TRBD2. The trim removed 6 bases at V and 1 base at J, leaving 2 bases unmatched. Per germline, CDR1 LNHNV and CDR2 YYDKDF (reference sequence). The CDR3 runs to 13 residues. DNA for the CDR3: TGTGCCACCAGTGGGGGGGTCCAAGAGACCCAGTACTTC. It specifies CATSGGVQETQYF.

This clone was observed a single time. This rearrangement joins TRBV5-8 to TRBJ1-6; the D is unclear. Germline CDR1 reads SGHTS; CDR2 reads YDEGEE. The V and J ends lost 1 base and 7 bases respectively, with 15 bases between them. CDR3 length: 16 residues. In nucleotides, the CDR3 is TGTGCCAGCAGCTTGCGGCCCCGGGTGGTGAATTCACCCCTCCACTTT. Its translation: CASSLRPRVVNSPLHF.

The gene calls are TRBV4-1 and TRBJ2-1; 9 bases agree with TRBD1. The CDR3 has 15 residues. With 3 bases clipped from V and 7 bases from J, the junction kept 7 bases outside the gene matches. Germline assignment: CDR1 MGHRA and CDR2 YSYEKL. The CDR3 loop is CASSHGTGRVNEQFF. CDR3 coding DNA: TGCGCCAGCAGCCATGGGACAGGGAGGGTGAATGAGCAGTTCTTC.

V gene TRBV10-2 combines with J gene TRBJ1-5; 7 bases match TRBD1. The length of the CDR3 is 15 residues. Losses at the gene ends were 4 bases for V and 0 bases for J; bases not matched to a gene: 3. Germline V CDR1 and CDR2: WSHSY, SAAADI. The CDR3 bases are TGCGCCAGCAGTGGGGGACAGAATAGCAATCAGCCCCAGCATTTT. This gives the protein CASSGGQNSNQPQHF.

The rearrangement uses TRBV28 and TRBJ1-5; D is perhaps TRBD1 (5 bases). Trimming cost V 5 bases and J 2 bases, with 25 bases left between them. This CDR3 comprises 19 residues. Germline values: CDR1 MDHEN, CDR2 SYDVKM. CDR3 sequence (DNA): TGTGCCAGCAGTCTCGATGGGTGGGGCCGAGGAACCGGCAATCAGCCCCAGCATTTT. The encoded protein is CASSLDGWGRGTGNQPQHF. Variable domain in full (rest from reference TRBV28 and TRBJ1-5): DVKVTQSSRYLVKRTGEKVFLECVQDMDHENMFWYRQDPGLGLRLIYFSYDVKMKEKGDIPEGYSVSREKKERFSLILESASTNQTSMYLCASSLDGWGRGTGNQPQHFGDGTRLSIL.

V and J are TRBV7-8 and TRBJ2-7; D is possibly TRBD1 (5 bases). The CDR3 runs to 11 residues. Germline-derived CDR1 and CDR2 are SGHVS and FQNEAQ. V was cut by 5 bases and J by 7 bases, with 9 bases left in between. The CDR3 coding sequence is TGTGCCAGCAGCCAAGGGGTGGAGCAGTACTTC. It is translated as CASSQGVEQYF.

Regarding this clone: At one end, the junction sequence differs from germline, possibly due to a read error. The chain recombines TRBV7-7 with TRBJ2-2, with 7 positions matching TRBD1. Germline values: CDR1 SSHAT, CDR2 FNYEAQ (reference sequence). CDR3 length: 15 residues. The CDR3 sequence: CASSLDPGGDGELFF. The CDR3 DNA reads TGTGCTAGCAGCTTAGACCCAGGGGGTGACGGGGAGCTGTTTTTT.

The V and J genes are TRBV6-6 and TRBJ2-1, with 7 bases fitting TRBD2. The V segment lost 6 bases and the J segment 8 bases; nucleotides outside the gene matches: 4. This CDR3 is built from 12 residues. Germline CDR1 MNHNY, CDR2 SVGAGI (reference sequence). DNA for the CDR3: TGTGCCAGCAGCCCGAGCGGGGATGAGCAGTTCTTC. Encoded protein: CASSPSGDEQFF.

This chain uses TRBV7-9 with TRBJ1-2; TRBD1 aligns across 7 bases. The germline CDR1 and CDR2 sequences are SEHNR and FQNEAQ (reference sequence). Losses at the gene ends were 7 bases for V and 7 bases for J; bases not matched to a gene: 12. The CDR3 sequence is 14 residues long. CDR3 protein: CASIKTGVESGYTF. CDR3 in DNA: TGTGCCAGCATCAAAACAGGGGTCGAGAGTGGCTACACCTTC. Full variable domain (missing parts from reference TRBV7-9 and TRBJ1-2): DTGVSQNPRHKITKRGQNVTFRCDPISEHNRLYWYRQTLGQGPEFLTYFQNEAQLEKSRLLSDRFSAERPKGSFSTLEIQRTEQGDSAMYLCASIKTGVESGYTFGSGTRLTVV.

The genes are TRBV6-4 and TRBJ1-1, with 7 bases that match TRBD1. The V and J ends lost 8 bases and 0 bases, in that order; junction bases with no gene match: 3. The CDR3 consists of 13 residues. The germline V gene has CDR1 MRHNA and CDR2 SNTAGT. This CDR3 is CASGQDLNTEAFF. The CDR3 DNA reads as TGTGCCAGCGGACAGGACCTGAACACTGAAGCTTTCTTT.

The V gene is TRBV4-2, the J gene TRBJ1-5; the D gene is possibly TRBD1 (5 bases). V shed 0 bases and J shed 5 bases, with 11 bases lying between them. The CDR3 has 15 residues. Looked up from germline, CDR1 is LGHNA and CDR2 is YNFKEQ. The CDR3 protein is CASSQDLIGDQPQHF. CDR3 nucleotide sequence: TGTGCCAGCAGCCAAGATCTCATAGGGGATCAGCCCCAGCATTTT.

The CDR3 here is CASSMEKNTGELFF. The CDR3 region has the DNA TGTGCCAGTAGTATGGAGAAGAACACCGGGGAGCTGTTTTTT. The V and J genes are TRBV19 and TRBJ2-2; D gene uncertain. CDR1 LNHDA and CDR2 SQIVND come from the germline V gene (reference sequence). The CDR3 has 14 amino acids. The V end was cut by 3 bases, the J end by 1 base, with 6 bases between.

CDR3 sequence reads: CASSALIYEQYF. CDR3 nucleotide sequence: TGTGCCAGCAGCGCACTCATCTACGAGCAGTACTTC. The V gene is TRBV11-2, the J gene TRBJ2-7; D unresolved. Trimming removed 5 bases at V and 3 bases at J, with 8 bases between. The CDR3 covers 12 residues. Germline values: CDR1 SGHAT, CDR2 FQNNGV. The variable domain in full, completed from reference TRBV11-2 and TRBJ2-7, reads EAGVAQSPRYKIIEKRQSVAFWCNPISGHATLYWYQQILGQGPKLLIQFQNNGVVDDSQLPKDRFSAERLKGVDSTLKIQPAKLEDSAVYLCASSALIYEQYFGPGTRLTVT.

This chain links TRBV19 with TRBJ1-2; 7 bases agree with TRBD1. This CDR3 has 13 residues. V shed 6 bases, J shed 8 bases, and the junction held 9 bases outside the gene matches. Germline V gene data show CDR1 as LNHDA and CDR2 as SQIVND (reference sequence). As DNA, the CDR3 is TGTGCCAGTAGCAAGACAGGGACGGAAGGCTACACCTTC. Encoded protein: CASSKTGTEGYTF. Full variable domain (rest looked up from reference TRBV19 and TRBJ1-2): DGGITQSPKYLFRKEGQNVTLSCEQNLNHDAMYWYRQDPGQGLRLIYYSQIVNDFQKGDIAEGYSVSREKKESFPLTVTSAQKNPTAFYLCASSKTGTEGYTFGSGTRLTVV.

This sequence joins TRBV19 and TRBJ1-5; 8 nucleotides line up with TRBD1. CDR1 LNHDA and CDR2 SQIVND come from the germline V gene (reference sequence). J gave up 6 bases and V 3 bases, and 1 base lay outside the gene matches. This CDR3 has 13 amino acids. CDR3 sequence reads: CASSIGQGQPQHF. The CDR3 region has the DNA TGTGCCAGTAGTATCGGACAGGGTCAGCCCCAGCATTTT.

The rearrangement uses TRBV27 and TRBJ2-4; 9 positions match TRBD1. V shed 6 bases and J 0 bases; nucleotides not matched to a gene: 0. The CDR3 has 14 residues. CDR1 and CDR2 (germline): MNHEY, SMNVEV (reference sequence). DNA of the CDR3: TGTGCCAGCAGGACAGGGGGAGCCAAAAACATTCAGTACTTC. This sequence encodes CASRTGGAKNIQYF.

The rearrangement uses TRBV7-9 and TRBJ2-1, with a possible D match to TRBD2 (6 bases). The CDR3 runs 12 residues. Trimming left V 7 bases short and J 6 bases short, with 10 bases between. CDR1 and CDR2 (germline): SEHNR, FQNEAQ (reference sequence). This chain's CDR3 is CASMWGVNEQFF. DNA of the CDR3: TGTGCCAGCATGTGGGGGGTCAATGAGCAGTTCTTC.

The chain links TRBV29-1 to TRBJ2-1, with 13 positions matching TRBD2. The CDR3 is 15 amino acids. Looked up from germline, CDR1 is SQVTM and CDR2 is ANQGSEA. V dropped 3 bases and J dropped 7; count of bases not matched to a gene: 6. CDR3 nucleotides: TGCAGCGTTGAGCCACTAGCGGGGGGGCAAAATGAGCAGTTCTTC. Translated: CSVEPLAGGQNEQFF.

The V and J genes are TRBV20-1 and TRBJ2-7; D gene ambiguous. The CDR3 is 11 amino acids. The V gene's germline CDR1 is DFQATT and CDR2 SNEGSKA (reference sequence). V was clipped by 3 bases and J by 5 bases, with 8 bases between them. The CDR3 coding sequence is TGCAGTGCTAGCACACAGCACGAGCAGTACTTC. Protein: CSASTQHEQYF.